This T cell receptor (beta chain) was obtained from a study of blood T cell repertoires in COVID-19. Study-wide background: Samples representing acute and convalescent COVID-19 were sourced from the United States, Italy and Spain.

In germline, CDR1 is LNHDA, CDR2 SQIVND (reference sequence). V was clipped by 6 bases and J by 0 bases, with 15 bases between them. The length of the CDR3 is 16 residues. In the authors' workflow: Reference gene primer amplification gave nucleated cell count estimates. Assay: immunoSEQ multiplex PCR; the TCRdb copy retains only in-frame clones and omits some. V, J and clone size are taken as reported in that table, and D and trimming were inferred from the DNA itself. The table has a few hundred thousand clones, over 75% seen once. The rearrangement links TRBV19 to TRBJ1-5, with D possibly matching TRBD1 (6 bases). Sequenced input: peripheral blood. The clonotype originates from a man in his fifties or sixties with active or convalescent COVID-19. CDR3 loop: CASSSWTVRSNQPQHF. CDR3 DNA sequence: TGTGCCAGTAGCTCCTGGACAGTCCGTAGCAATCAGCCCCAGCATTTT.